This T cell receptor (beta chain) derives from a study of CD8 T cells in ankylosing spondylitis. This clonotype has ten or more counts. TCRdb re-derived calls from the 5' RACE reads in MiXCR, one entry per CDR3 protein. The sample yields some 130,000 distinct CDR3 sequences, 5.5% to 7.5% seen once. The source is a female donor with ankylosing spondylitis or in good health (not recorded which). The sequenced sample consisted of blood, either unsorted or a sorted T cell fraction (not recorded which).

The CDR3 here is CASSQEADTQYF. The CDR3 bases are TGTGCCAGCAGCCAAGAGGCAGATACGCAGTATTTT. The genes are TRBV4-2 and TRBJ2-3; D unresolved. There are 12 residues in the CDR3. V was pared by 0 bases and J by 4 bases, with 2 bases between. Germline loops: CDR1 LGHNA, CDR2 YNFKEQ.